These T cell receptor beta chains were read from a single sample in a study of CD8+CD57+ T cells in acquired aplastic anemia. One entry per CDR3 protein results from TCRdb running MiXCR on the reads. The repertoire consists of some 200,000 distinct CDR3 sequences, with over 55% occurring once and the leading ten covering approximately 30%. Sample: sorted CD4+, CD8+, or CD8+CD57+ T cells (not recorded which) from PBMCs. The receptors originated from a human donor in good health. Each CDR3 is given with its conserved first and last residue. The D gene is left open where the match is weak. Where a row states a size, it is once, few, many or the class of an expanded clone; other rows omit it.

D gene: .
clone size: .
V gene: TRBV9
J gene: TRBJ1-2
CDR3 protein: CASSVGTF
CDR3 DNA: TGTGCCAGCAGCGTAGGAACCTTC

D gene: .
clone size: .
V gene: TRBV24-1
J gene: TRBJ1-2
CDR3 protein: CATSDFRGGYGYTF
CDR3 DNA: TGTGCCACCAGTGATTTCAGGGGAGGCTATGGCTACACCTTC

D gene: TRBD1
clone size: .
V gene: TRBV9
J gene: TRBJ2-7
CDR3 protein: CASSRGRSYEQYF
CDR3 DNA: TGTGCCAGCAGCAGGGGGCGGTCTTACGAGCAGTACTTC

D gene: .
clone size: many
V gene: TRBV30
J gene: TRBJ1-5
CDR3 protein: CAWSEANNQPQHF
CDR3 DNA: TGTGCCTGGAGTGAGGCCAACAATCAGCCCCAGCATTTT

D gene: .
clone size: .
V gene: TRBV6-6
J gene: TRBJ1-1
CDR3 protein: CASSMVTMNTEAFF
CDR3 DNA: TGTGCCAGCAGCATGGTGACGATGAACACTGAAGCTTTCTTT

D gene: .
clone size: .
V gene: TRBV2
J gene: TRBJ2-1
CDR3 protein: CASKPGHVHNEQFF
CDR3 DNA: TGTGCCAGCAAGCCGGGACACGTCCACAATGAGCAGTTCTTC

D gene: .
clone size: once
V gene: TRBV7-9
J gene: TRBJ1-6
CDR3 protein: CASSRDGTNSPLHF
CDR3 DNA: TGTGCCAGCAGCCGAGACGGGACTAATTCACCCCTCCACTTT

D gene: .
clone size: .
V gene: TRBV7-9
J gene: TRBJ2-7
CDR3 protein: CASIIPGTYEQYF
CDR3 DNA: TGTGCCAGCATCATCCCGGGGACCTACGAGCAGTACTTC

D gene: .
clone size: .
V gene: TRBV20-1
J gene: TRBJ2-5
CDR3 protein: CSAPGVDQETQYF
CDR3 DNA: TGCAGTGCGCCGGGAGTGGACCAAGAGACCCAGTACTTC

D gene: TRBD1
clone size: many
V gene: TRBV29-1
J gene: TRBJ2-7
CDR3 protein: CSVEKGDRGYEQYF
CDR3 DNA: TGCAGCGTTGAGAAGGGGGACAGGGGTTACGAGCAGTACTTC

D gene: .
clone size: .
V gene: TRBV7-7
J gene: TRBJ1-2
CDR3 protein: CASSFPQGGYTF
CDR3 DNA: TGTGCCAGCAGCTTTCCCCAGGGTGGCTACACCTTC

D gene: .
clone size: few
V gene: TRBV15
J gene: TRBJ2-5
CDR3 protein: CATSRRQWETQYF
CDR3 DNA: TGTGCCACCAGCAGGAGGCAGTGGGAGACCCAGTACTTC

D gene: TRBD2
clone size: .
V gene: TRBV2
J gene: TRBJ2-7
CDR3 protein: CASSDPAGKGNEQYF
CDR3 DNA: TGTGCCAGCAGTGACCCAGCGGGGAAGGGTAACGAGCAGTACTTC

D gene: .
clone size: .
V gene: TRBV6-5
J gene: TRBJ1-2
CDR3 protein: CASSYSGPNYGYTF
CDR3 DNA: TGTGCCAGCAGTTACTCTGGACCGAACTATGGCTACACCTTC

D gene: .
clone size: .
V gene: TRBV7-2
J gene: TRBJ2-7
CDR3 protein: CASSPYSTYEQYF
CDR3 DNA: TGTGCCAGCTCACCATACAGTACCTACGAGCAGTACTTC

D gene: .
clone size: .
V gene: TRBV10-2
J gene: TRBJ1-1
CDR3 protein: CASKGQGGTEAFF
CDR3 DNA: TGCGCCAGCAAGGGGCAGGGAGGAACTGAAGCTTTCTTT